The 31 T cell receptor beta chains given below trace back to one sample, sequenced in a study of T cell responses to AZD1222 COVID-19 vaccine. Generated by immunoSEQ multiplex PCR, the TCRdb table keeps only in-frame clones and is missing some. The sample gives some 140,000 clones, around nine tenths of which show up once; 4.5% to 6.5% is in the top ten. This specimen consisted of peripheral blood, obtained on day 0 of AZD1222 vaccination. These receptors were collected from an adult in good health.

The chain employs TRBV24-1 and TRBJ2-7; 8 positions match TRBD2. The CDR3 is 13 residues long. Trimming took 10 bases from V and 3 from J; bases not matched to a gene: 7. CDR1 KGHDR and CDR2 SFDVKD come from the germline V gene. CDR3 sequence reads: CATRGREVYEQYF. The CDR3, as DNA: TGTGCCACACGAGGGCGGGAGGTCTACGAGCAGTACTTC.

This CDR3 reads CASSLEPQTEAFF. In DNA, the CDR3 is TGTGCCAGCAGCTTAGAGCCCCAGACTGAAGCTTTCTTT. The chain combines TRBV7-9 with TRBJ1-1, with D unclear. The CDR3 loop spans 13 amino acids. Per germline, CDR1 SEHNR and CDR2 FQNEAQ (reference sequence). V dropped 1 base and J dropped 5 bases, with 8 bases sitting between them.

The rearrangement joins TRBV27 to TRBJ2-7; D ambiguous. Germline CDR1 and CDR2: MNHEY and SMNVEV (reference sequence). There are 11 residues in the CDR3. V shed 5 bases and J shed 3 bases, with 5 bases lying between them. The CDR3: CASSVGYEQYF. CDR3 nucleotides: TGTGCCAGCAGTGTGGGCTACGAGCAGTACTTC.

A few counts support this clone. The V gene is TRBV7-8, the J gene TRBJ2-7; perhaps TRBD1 as D (5 bases). The V and J ends lost 1 base and 1 base respectively, with 11 bases between them. The CDR3 has 15 amino acids. The germline V gene encodes CDR1 SGHVS and CDR2 FQNEAQ. The CDR3 is CASSLDTGTSYEQYF. Written as DNA, the CDR3 is TGTGCCAGCAGCTTAGACACAGGCACTTCCTACGAGCAGTACTTC.

V is TRBV18 and J is TRBJ1-4; no clear D gene. The CDR3 loop spans 16 amino acids. CDR1 and CDR2 (germline): KGHSH, LQKENI. Trimming took 4 bases from V and 5 from J, leaving 17 bases between them. DNA of the CDR3: TGTGCCAGCTCACTCAGCGTGGCAGTGGGAAATGAAAAACTGTTTTTT. Encoded protein: CASSLSVAVGNEKLFF.

As regards this clone: At one boundary the junction diverges from the germline segment, which might be a read error. The V call is TRBV7-9, the J call TRBJ2-7, with D tentatively TRBD2 (7 bases). Germline V gene sequence: CDR1 SEHNR, CDR2 FQNEAQ (reference sequence). The length of the CDR3 is 15 residues. CDR3 region: CASSLATGGWSEQYF. The DNA for the CDR3 is TGTGCCAGCAGCCTAGCGACGGGGGGCTGGTCCGAGCAGTACTTC.

This rearrangement joins TRBV28 to TRBJ1-4; D ambiguous. Germline assignment: CDR1 MDHEN and CDR2 SYDVKM. This CDR3 has 13 amino acids. Trimming cost V 6 bases and J 7 bases, with 12 bases left between them. This chain's CDR3 is CASRSPGIEKLFF. The CDR3 DNA follows: TGTGCCAGCAGGTCGCCTGGGATTGAAAAACTGTTTTTT.

The V and J genes are TRBV20-1 and TRBJ1-1; D may be TRBD1 (5 bases). V was pared by 6 bases and J by 1 base, with 6 bases between. Germline CDR1 reads DFQATT; CDR2 reads SNEGSKA (reference sequence). The CDR3 is made up of 11 amino acids. The CDR3 here is CSAGGNTEAFF. The CDR3 nucleotides read TGCAGTGCCGGGGGGAACACTGAAGCTTTCTTT.

The CDR3 region is CASSEATPRSSYNSPLHF. CDR3 nucleotide sequence: TGTGCCAGCAGTGAAGCGACACCAAGGAGCTCCTATAATTCACCCCTCCACTTT. This sequence joins TRBV6-1 and TRBJ1-6; no clear D gene. The CDR3 sequence is 18 residues long. The germline V gene encodes CDR1 MNHNS and CDR2 SASEGT. V lost 0 bases to trimming and J lost 0 bases, with 12 bases between them.

The chain links TRBV5-4 to TRBJ1-1; D remains unclear. The CDR3 has 13 amino acids. V lost 1 base, J lost 5 bases, and 9 bases lay in between. Germline-derived CDR1 and CDR2 are SGHNT and YYREEE (reference sequence). CDR3 DNA sequence: TGTGCCAGCAGCTTGCCGGGGTTGACTGAAGCTTTCTTT. Its translation: CASSLPGLTEAFF.

The V and J genes are TRBV7-8 and TRBJ1-1, with TRBD1 identical over 7 bases. Germline CDR1 reads SGHVS; CDR2 reads FQNEAQ. This CDR3 contains 15 residues. Losses at the gene ends were 1 base for V and 3 bases for J; bases not matched to a gene: 5. The CDR3 DNA reads TGTGCCAGCAGCTTAGGGTCAGGGGGGTACACTGAAGCTTTCTTT. Translation gives CASSLGSGGYTEAFF.

The chain employs TRBV9 and TRBJ1-1; D might be TRBD1 (6 bases). This CDR3 spans 13 amino acids. The germline CDR1 and CDR2 sequences are SGDLS and YYNGEE. V shed 5 bases and J shed 1 base, with 9 bases lying between them. This chain's CDR3 is CASSTTGNTEAFF. The CDR3 DNA reads as TGTGCCAGCAGTACGACAGGGAACACTGAAGCTTTCTTT.

V gene TRBV28 combines with J gene TRBJ1-2; 8 bases fit TRBD1. The germline CDR1 and CDR2 sequences are MDHEN and SYDVKM. This CDR3 is 14 amino acids long. V dropped 5 bases and J dropped 4; count of bases not matched to a gene: 6. CDR3 coding DNA: TGTGCCAGCAGTCCCAGGGACAGGTTCTATGGCTACACCTTC. Its protein product is CASSPRDRFYGYTF.

This chain uses TRBV19 with TRBJ1-5; D gene unclear. V lost 3 bases, J lost 9 bases, and 9 bases lay in between. This CDR3 is built from 12 residues. Germline lookup yields CDR1 LNHDA and CDR2 SQIVND (reference sequence). CDR3 coding DNA: TGTGCCAGTAGTATGTTAAGGGCGCCCCAGCATTTT. It yields the protein CASSMLRAPQHF.

The rearrangement uses TRBV28 and TRBJ2-7, with 10 bases that match TRBD2. The CDR3 runs to 14 residues. Germline V gene lookup returns CDR1 MDHEN and CDR2 SYDVKM. V dropped 6 bases and J dropped 6; count of bases not matched to a gene: 8. CDR3 in amino acids: CASRTSGRFVEQYF. DNA for the CDR3: TGTGCCAGCAGGACTAGCGGGCGATTTGTCGAGCAGTACTTC.

This chain links TRBV24-1 with TRBJ1-4; D is perhaps TRBD1 (5 bases). The CDR3 totals 15 residues. Germline V lookup: CDR1 KGHDR, CDR2 SFDVKD. The ends were cut back, 5 bases at V and 2 bases at J, with 11 bases in the middle. Here the CDR3 DNA reads TGTGCCACCAGTGCCGCGGGACGGACTAATGAAAAACTGTTTTTT. Translating it yields CATSAAGRTNEKLFF.

The chain is built from TRBV7-2 and TRBJ1-1, with D hard to call. V lost 1 base and J lost 5, with 11 bases in between. The CDR3 is 14 residues long. Germline CDR1 and CDR2: SGHTA and FQGNSA. In DNA, the CDR3 is TGTGCCAGCAGCTTAGGTTTCCCAAAGACTGAAGCTTTCTTT. Translated: CASSLGFPKTEAFF.

This clone has just one count. This chain's CDR3 is CASSFLRSTDTQYF. CDR3 in DNA: TGTGCCAGCAGCTTTCTTCGCAGCACAGATACGCAGTATTTT. V is TRBV7-2 and J is TRBJ2-3, with D unresolved. The CDR3 loop spans 14 amino acids. V lost 3 bases and J 0 bases, leaving 7 bases between the germline ends. CDR1 and CDR2 (germline): SGHTA, FQGNSA. The full variable domain, completed using reference TRBV7-2 and TRBJ2-3, is GAGVSQSPSNKVTEKGKDVELRCDPISGHTALYWYRQSLGQGLEFLIYFQGNSAPDKSGLPSDRFSAERTGGSVSTLTIQRTQQEDSAVYLCASSFLRSTDTQYFGPGTRLTVL.

This clone appeared a single time. DNA for the CDR3: TGTGCCAGCAGTTGGGCAACAGGGGTCTACAATGAGCAGTTCTTC. Translation: CASSWATGVYNEQFF. This chain connects TRBV6-5 to TRBJ2-1; 7 bases match TRBD1. With V trimmed by 4 bases and J by 3 bases, 6 bases remained unmatched. Germline values: CDR1 MNHEY, CDR2 SVGAGI. The CDR3 sequence is 15 residues long.

J is TRBJ1-1 and V is TRBV11-2, with no clear D. The germline V and J ends were trimmed by 6 bases and 6 bases, with 14 bases remaining between them. The CDR3 is 13 amino acids. Looked up from germline, CDR1 is SGHAT and CDR2 is FQNNGV. In DNA form, the CDR3 reads TGTGCCAGCAGAGGCTCGACGGGCGCTGAAGCTTTCTTT. This translates into CASRGSTGAEAFF.

The rearrangement uses TRBV5-6 and TRBJ2-2; 7 bases match TRBD2. Germline V gene sequence: CDR1 SGHDT, CDR2 YYEEEE. The CDR3 is 15 amino acids. Unmatched junction bases numbered 7, after V lost 4 bases and J lost 4 bases. DNA of the CDR3: TGTGCCAGCAGCGGACCGGGGAGGGGCACCGGGGAGCTGTTTTTT. It encodes CASSGPGRGTGELFF.

The CDR3 sequence: CSVPGLAGNTDTQYF. In nucleotides, the CDR3 is TGCAGCGTACCCGGACTAGCGGGAAACACAGATACGCAGTATTTT. V gene TRBV29-1 combines with J gene TRBJ2-3, with 12 bases that match TRBD2. The CDR3 is made up of 15 amino acids. Losses at the gene ends were 6 bases for V and 2 bases for J; bases not matched to a gene: 6. Per germline, CDR1 SQVTM and CDR2 ANQGSEA.

The V gene is TRBV9, the J gene TRBJ1-6; TRBD1 aligns across 10 bases. The germline V gene encodes CDR1 SGDLS and CDR2 YYNGEE. V shed 4 bases and J 9 bases; nucleotides not matched to a gene: 7. This CDR3 region has 15 residues. CDR3 sequence: CASSNGQGDGSPLHF. The CDR3 DNA follows: TGTGCCAGCAGCAACGGACAGGGGGACGGTTCACCCCTCCACTTT. Based on the CDR3 plus reference TRBV9 and TRBJ1-6, the full variable domain is DSGVTQTPKHLITATGQRVTLRCSPRSGDLSVYWYQQSLDQGLQFLIQYYNGEERAKGNILERFSAQQFPDLHSELNLSSLELGDSALYFCASSNGQGDGSPLHFGNGTRLTVT.

The count of this clone is one. The chain combines TRBV7-9 with TRBJ1-2; TRBD1 might be the D (5 bases). This CDR3 is built from 13 residues. The V and J ends lost 4 bases and 3 bases respectively, with 9 bases between them. Per the germline V gene, CDR1 is SEHNR and CDR2 is FQNEAQ (reference sequence). The CDR3, as DNA: TGTGCCAGCAGCTCGGGACCGCACTATGGCTACACCTTC. Protein product: CASSSGPHYGYTF.

J is TRBJ1-2 and V is TRBV28; perhaps TRBD1 as D (6 bases). The CDR3 covers 15 residues. The ends were cut back, 5 bases at V and 8 bases at J, with 21 bases in the middle. Germline values: CDR1 MDHEN, CDR2 SYDVKM. The CDR3: CASSPNPTGLGGYTF. For the CDR3, the DNA is TGTGCCAGCAGTCCGAACCCGACAGGTTTGGGAGGCTACACCTTC.

The genes are TRBV9 and TRBJ1-1; no definite D call. The CDR3 is 13 amino acids. V was clipped by 2 bases and J by 0 bases, with 5 bases between them. Germline-derived CDR1 and CDR2 are SGDLS and YYNGEE. The CDR3 nucleotides are TGTGCCAGCAGCGTCAGAATGAACACTGAAGCTTTCTTT. This translates into CASSVRMNTEAFF.

This sequence joins TRBV14 and TRBJ1-2; perhaps TRBD1 as D (5 bases). This CDR3 spans 14 amino acids. Germline CDR1 and CDR2: SGHDN and FVKESK. Trimming left V 1 base short and J 9 bases short, with 15 bases between. CDR3 DNA: TGTGCCAGCAGCCAAGTTCAGGGCCCGGGGAGCTACACCTTC. Its protein product is CASSQVQGPGSYTF.

The chain links TRBV5-4 to TRBJ1-2, with 7 bases lining up with TRBD1. Losses at the gene ends were 4 bases for V and 3 bases for J; bases not matched to a gene: 6. This CDR3 has 14 residues. Germline assignment: CDR1 SGHNT and CDR2 YYREEE (reference sequence). The CDR3 region is CASSRDRVDYGYTF. In DNA form, the CDR3 reads TGTGCCAGCAGCCGGGACAGAGTAGACTATGGCTACACCTTC.

This clone has a single count. CDR3 region: CASSVVPGASEAFF. Written as DNA, the CDR3 is TGTGCCAGCAGCGTAGTTCCGGGGGCCTCAGAAGCTTTCTTT. V is TRBV9 and J is TRBJ1-1, with D maybe TRBD1 (6 bases). V was trimmed by 0 bases and J by 8 bases, leaving 14 bases between them. CDR3 length equals 14 residues. Germline-derived CDR1 and CDR2 are SGDLS and YYNGEE.

This clone was counted a few times. This sequence joins TRBV10-3 and TRBJ2-3; 10 nucleotides align to TRBD1. Per germline, CDR1 ENHRY and CDR2 SYGVKD. After removal of 10 bases from V and 2 bases from J, the junction contained 6 bases not matched to a gene. The CDR3 covers 14 residues. CDR3 coding DNA: TGTGCCAGCCAGGGACAGGGGATCACAGATACGCAGTATTTT. It is translated as CASQGQGITDTQYF.

The chain is built from TRBV10-3 and TRBJ1-2, with TRBD1 as a possible D gene (6 bases). The CDR3 totals 15 residues. V lost 6 bases, J lost 4 bases, and 18 bases lay in between. CDR1 ENHRY and CDR2 SYGVKD come from the germline V gene. CDR3 sequence: CAIRTGTSDSYGYTF. The CDR3 DNA is TGTGCCATCAGAACCGGGACATCTGACTCCTATGGCTACACCTTC.